These T cell receptor beta chains were read from a single sample in a study of T cell repertoires in cytomegalovirus infection. TCRdb redid the calling of the reads with MiXCR, one entry per CDR3 protein. In the table there are roughly 230,000 distinct CDR3 sequences, 15% to 20% of which are singletons. Input material: CD8+ T cells from PBMCs. These receptors were taken from a human donor in good health (CMV status not recorded). Some clones in this sample may be carry-over from other donors' samples. The CDR3 runs from the conserved cysteine through the conserved F or W. Fields, in order: clone size, D gene, V gene, J gene, CDR3 protein, CDR3 DNA. The D gene is left open where the match is weak. Not every row has a clone size; where given, it reads once, few, many or a size class.

abundance: few
d_gene: -
v_gene: TRBV7-3
j_gene: TRBJ2-1
CDR3aa: CASSLNGGEQFF
CDR3nt: TGTGCCAGCAGCTTAAATGGGGGTGAGCAGTTCTTC

abundance: -
d_gene: -
v_gene: TRBV28
j_gene: TRBJ1-6
CDR3aa: CASSLTREGSPLHF
CDR3nt: TGTGCCAGCAGTTTAACCAGGGAGGGTTCACCCCTCCACTTT

abundance: many
d_gene: TRBD1
v_gene: TRBV11-1
j_gene: TRBJ2-1
CDR3aa: CASSVLGQGIYNEQFF
CDR3nt: TGTGCCAGCAGCGTGCTGGGACAGGGGATCTACAATGAGCAGTTCTTC

abundance: -
d_gene: -
v_gene: TRBV3-1
j_gene: TRBJ1-2
CDR3aa: CASSPPGVRGGYTF
CDR3nt: TGTGCCAGCAGCCCCCCCGGGGTCAGAGGTGGCTACACCTTC

abundance: few
d_gene: -
v_gene: TRBV4-1
j_gene: TRBJ2-2
CDR3aa: CASSPFGGGTNTGELFF
CDR3nt: TGCGCCAGCAGCCCGTTCGGAGGGGGCACGAACACCGGGGAGCTGTTTTTT

abundance: many
d_gene: TRBD1
v_gene: TRBV7-9
j_gene: TRBJ2-5
CDR3aa: CASSPAGTEETQYF
CDR3nt: TGTGCCAGCAGCCCCGCCGGGACAGAAGAGACCCAGTACTTC

abundance: -
d_gene: -
v_gene: TRBV20-1
j_gene: TRBJ1-6
CDR3aa: CSARWQRGDNSPLHF
CDR3nt: TGCAGTGCTAGATGGCAGCGAGGGGATAATTCACCCCTCCACTTT

abundance: many
d_gene: -
v_gene: TRBV7-6
j_gene: TRBJ1-2
CDR3aa: CASSSARAGAYWNASGYTF
CDR3nt: TGTGCCAGCAGCTCCGCTCGGGCCGGGGCGTACTGGAACGCTTCTGGCTACACCTTC

abundance: many
d_gene: TRBD1
v_gene: TRBV15
j_gene: TRBJ1-2
CDR3aa: CATSSSDRGLLNGYTF
CDR3nt: TGTGCCACCAGCAGCTCTGACAGGGGGCTTCTGAATGGCTACACCTTC

abundance: -
d_gene: -
v_gene: TRBV2
j_gene: TRBJ2-2
CDR3aa: CASSVGSNTGELFF
CDR3nt: TGTGCCAGCAGTGTAGGCAGTAACACCGGGGAGCTGTTTTTT

abundance: many
d_gene: -
v_gene: TRBV4-1
j_gene: TRBJ1-2
CDR3aa: CASSQYDIDNYGYTF
CDR3nt: TGCGCCAGCAGCCAATATGACATTGATAACTATGGCTACACCTTC

abundance: few
d_gene: -
v_gene: TRBV29-1
j_gene: TRBJ2-1
CDR3aa: CSVEGPTGTSDEQFF
CDR3nt: TGCAGCGTTGAGGGCCCAACAGGGACTTCCGATGAGCAGTTCTTC

abundance: -
d_gene: -
v_gene: TRBV7-2
j_gene: TRBJ2-3
CDR3aa: CASSYVLVSGFPGTDTQYF
CDR3nt: TGTGCCAGCAGCTACGTCCTTGTCAGCGGGTTTCCGGGCACAGATACGCAGTATTTT

abundance: -
d_gene: -
v_gene: TRBV12-3/TRBV12-4
j_gene: TRBJ1-3
CDR3aa: CASSLERYSGNTIYF
CDR3nt: TGTGCCAGCAGTTTGGAGCGGTACTCTGGAAACACCATATATTTT

abundance: many
d_gene: TRBD1
v_gene: TRBV6-1
j_gene: TRBJ1-5
CDR3aa: CASSESTGGENQPQHF
CDR3nt: TGTGCCAGCAGTGAGTCAACAGGGGGGGAAAATCAGCCCCAGCATTTT

abundance: many
d_gene: TRBD1
v_gene: TRBV6-1
j_gene: TRBJ1-2
CDR3aa: CASSFTQGASDGYTF
CDR3nt: TGTGCCAGCAGTTTCACACAGGGGGCGTCGGATGGCTACACCTTC

abundance: -
d_gene: TRBD1
v_gene: TRBV28
j_gene: TRBJ2-5
CDR3aa: CASSLRTGYRKTETQYF
CDR3nt: TGTGCCAGCAGTTTAAGGACAGGGTACAGGAAAACAGAGACCCAGTACTTC

abundance: -
d_gene: TRBD1
v_gene: TRBV29-1
j_gene: TRBJ2-1
CDR3aa: CSGTGTYNEQFF
CDR3nt: TGCAGTGGGACAGGTACTTACAATGAGCAGTTCTTC

abundance: -
d_gene: -
v_gene: TRBV24-1
j_gene: TRBJ2-2
CDR3aa: CATRLGNTGELFF
CDR3nt: TGTGCCACCCGACTGGGGAACACCGGGGAGCTGTTTTTT

abundance: few
d_gene: -
v_gene: TRBV29-1
j_gene: TRBJ2-1
CDR3aa: CSVERPIHEQFF
CDR3nt: TGCAGCGTTGAACGGCCCATCCATGAGCAGTTCTTC

abundance: -
d_gene: -
v_gene: TRBV7-6
j_gene: TRBJ2-5
CDR3aa: CASSPSSRETQYF
CDR3nt: TGTGCCAGCAGCCCCAGCAGCCGAGAGACCCAGTACTTC

abundance: many
d_gene: TRBD1
v_gene: TRBV7-9
j_gene: TRBJ1-1
CDR3aa: CASSAGQGDTEAFF
CDR3nt: TGTGCCAGCAGCGCAGGACAGGGCGACACTGAAGCTTTCTTT

abundance: -
d_gene: -
v_gene: TRBV6-2/TRBV6-3
j_gene: TRBJ1-1
CDR3aa: CASSSPRGPNTEAFF
CDR3nt: TGTGCCAGCAGTTCGCCCAGGGGCCCGAACACTGAAGCTTTCTTT

abundance: many
d_gene: -
v_gene: TRBV7-6
j_gene: TRBJ2-1
CDR3aa: CASSLDPLGRSSYNEQFF
CDR3nt: TGTGCCAGCAGCTTAGACCCCCTTGGGAGGAGCTCCTACAATGAGCAGTTCTTC

abundance: -
d_gene: TRBD1
v_gene: TRBV20-1
j_gene: TRBJ2-7
CDR3aa: CSARVSGTGGYEQYF
CDR3nt: TGCAGTGCTAGAGTCTCCGGGACAGGGGGATACGAGCAGTACTTC

abundance: -
d_gene: -
v_gene: TRBV7-6
j_gene: TRBJ1-1
CDR3aa: CASSPSAMGTEAFF
CDR3nt: TGTGCCAGCAGCCCGTCGGCGATGGGGACTGAAGCTTTCTTT

abundance: -
d_gene: -
v_gene: TRBV14
j_gene: TRBJ1-3
CDR3aa: CASSHFTSSGNTIYF
CDR3nt: TGTGCCAGCAGCCATTTCACGAGCTCTGGAAACACCATATATTTT

abundance: few
d_gene: -
v_gene: TRBV28
j_gene: TRBJ2-7
CDR3aa: CASSAGVLRSYEQYF
CDR3nt: TGTGCCAGCAGCGCCGGGGTCCTTCGCTCCTACGAGCAGTACTTC

abundance: -
d_gene: TRBD1
v_gene: TRBV6-6
j_gene: TRBJ2-5
CDR3aa: CASSYEGALQETQYF
CDR3nt: TGTGCCAGCAGTTACGAGGGGGCCTTACAAGAGACCCAGTACTTC

abundance: -
d_gene: -
v_gene: TRBV9
j_gene: TRBJ2-3
CDR3aa: CASSLFSSTDTQYF
CDR3nt: TGTGCCAGCAGCCTATTCTCTAGCACAGATACGCAGTATTTT

abundance: many
d_gene: TRBD1
v_gene: TRBV6-8
j_gene: TRBJ2-1
CDR3aa: CASSLASPGQTYNEQFF
CDR3nt: TGTGCCAGCAGTCTCGCGTCGCCGGGACAGACATACAATGAGCAGTTCTTC

abundance: -
d_gene: -
v_gene: TRBV11-2
j_gene: TRBJ2-1
CDR3aa: CASSPPRLAVANEQFF
CDR3nt: TGTGCCAGCAGCCCCCCGAGGCTAGCAGTTGCAAATGAGCAGTTCTTC

abundance: few
d_gene: TRBD1
v_gene: TRBV4-1
j_gene: TRBJ1-4
CDR3aa: CASSQPPGGGEKLFF
CDR3nt: TGCGCCAGCAGCCAACCGCCAGGGGGGGGTGAAAAACTGTTTTTT

abundance: few
d_gene: -
v_gene: TRBV2
j_gene: TRBJ2-5
CDR3aa: CASSEPQGPRPPTQYF
CDR3nt: TGTGCCAGCAGTGAACCCCAGGGTCCCCGACCTCCCACCCAGTACTTC

abundance: many
d_gene: TRBD1
v_gene: TRBV7-9
j_gene: TRBJ2-1
CDR3aa: CASSRGQNSYNEQFF
CDR3nt: TGTGCCAGCAGCAGGGGACAGAACTCCTACAATGAGCAGTTCTTC

abundance: few
d_gene: -
v_gene: TRBV5-4
j_gene: TRBJ2-7
CDR3aa: CASSLWTQWDEQYF
CDR3nt: TGTGCCAGCAGCCTATGGACCCAGTGGGACGAGCAGTACTTC

abundance: -
d_gene: TRBD1
v_gene: TRBV12-3/TRBV12-4
j_gene: TRBJ1-3
CDR3aa: CASSTGAGNTIYF
CDR3nt: TGTGCCAGCTCGACAGGGGCTGGAAACACCATATATTTT

abundance: few
d_gene: TRBD1
v_gene: TRBV2
j_gene: TRBJ1-1
CDR3aa: CASRTPSGGNTEAFF
CDR3nt: TGTGCCAGCAGGACACCCTCAGGGGGAAACACTGAAGCTTTCTTT

abundance: medium-sized
d_gene: TRBD2
v_gene: TRBV7-6
j_gene: TRBJ2-1
CDR3aa: CASSPGWRLAGVNQVPEQFF
CDR3nt: TGTGCCAGCAGCCCCGGTTGGAGGCTAGCGGGGGTCAACCAGGTTCCTGAGCAGTTCTTC

abundance: many
d_gene: -
v_gene: TRBV7-9
j_gene: TRBJ1-1
CDR3aa: CASSSSTVPGQAFF
CDR3nt: TGTGCCAGCAGCTCGTCGACAGTCCCGGGGCAAGCTTTCTTT